A single sample is the source of the 20 T cell receptor beta chains below, sequenced in a study of persistence of HIV-infected CD4 T cells. The immunoSEQ assay was version 4, run in survey mode. Sequenced by immunoSEQ multiplex PCR; TCRdb stores in-frame clones only, minus some. The sample carries more than 15,000 clones, roughly 61% recorded once. These receptors have no identified antigens. Cells were stimulated with CMV-infected fibroblast lysates at 8.5 to 10 ug/mL. Sorting selected CD4+ T cells upregulating both CD40 ligand and CD69. This specimen consisted of CD4+ T cells sorted from PBMCs after approximately 19-hour stimulation, obtained from a patient who received antiretroviral therapy. The receptors stem from an adult woman with HIV who was CMV-seropositive.

By sample share, this clone is medium-sized. V is TRBV6-1 and J is TRBJ1-2; unclear D gene. Trimming left V 2 bases short and J 4 bases short, with 11 bases between. The CDR3 is 14 amino acids. Germline CDR1 and CDR2: MNHNS and SASEGT. The CDR3 nucleotides are TGTGCCAGCAGTGAACGCCCAGCCAGCTATGGCTACACCTTC. It encodes CASSERPASYGYTF.

The chain employs TRBV5-1 and TRBJ1-4; maybe TRBD1 (6 bases). The CDR3 consists of 13 residues. Trimming stripped 5 bases from V and 5 bases from J, with 10 bases between. Germline assignment: CDR1 SGHRS and CDR2 YFSETQ. CDR3 nucleotide sequence: TGCGCCAGCAGTTTAGGGGGAAATGAAAAACTGTTTTTT. Translation: CASSLGGNEKLFF.

This chain uses TRBV10-2 with TRBJ1-6; D is unresolved. Trimming took off 9 bases at V and 9 bases at J, with 15 bases between the two ends. Per germline, CDR1 WSHSY and CDR2 SAAADI. The CDR3 runs 13 residues. The CDR3: CASGLQSGSPLHF. The DNA of the CDR3 is TGCGCCAGTGGACTCCAGTCAGGTTCACCCCTCCACTTT.

This rearrangement joins TRBV9 to TRBJ1-3; TRBD1 is a possible D gene (6 bases). Trimming took off 4 bases at V and 2 bases at J, with 19 bases between the two ends. This CDR3 comprises 17 residues. Germline CDR1 SGDLS, CDR2 YYNGEE. CDR3 amino acids: CASSPTSGGAAGNTIYF. The CDR3 DNA follows: TGTGCCAGCAGCCCGACCTCGGGGGGGGCTGCTGGAAACACCATATATTTT.

The chain couples TRBV9 to TRBJ1-1, with TRBD1 matching over 7 bases. Germline CDR1 reads SGDLS; CDR2 reads YYNGEE. This CDR3 is 13 amino acids long. V trimming: 3 bases; J trimming: 5 bases; junction bases outside the gene matches: 4. CDR3 in amino acids: CASSEGQLTEAFF. The CDR3 nucleotides read TGTGCCAGCAGCGAGGGACAGCTAACTGAAGCTTTCTTT.

On this clone itself: The same CDR3 can be traced to other DNA sequences in this sample. The chain has TRBV7-6 and TRBJ2-3; the D gene is possibly TRBD2 (6 bases). In germline, CDR1 is SGHVS, CDR2 FNYEAQ. The CDR3 has 16 amino acids. Trimming removed 1 base from V and 2 bases from J, with 13 bases in between. The CDR3 loop is CASSLGGTGVTDTQYF. As DNA, the CDR3 is TGTGCCAGCAGCTTAGGGGGGACGGGGGTCACAGATACGCAGTATTTT.

This clone is labeled as medium-sized. The chain uses TRBV30 and TRBJ1-2, with unresolved D. Germline V gene sequence: CDR1 GTSNPN, CDR2 SVGIG (reference sequence). The V and J ends lost 1 base and 4 bases respectively, with 7 bases between them. There are 12 residues in the CDR3. Here the CDR3 reads CAWSGVTYGYTF. Here the CDR3 DNA reads TGTGCCTGGAGTGGCGTAACCTATGGCTACACCTTC.

By sample fraction, this clone is medium-sized. This chain links TRBV5-8 with TRBJ1-1; D is ambiguous. This CDR3 is 11 amino acids long. CDR1 and CDR2 from the germline V gene are SGHTS and YDEGEE. V dropped 4 bases and J dropped 8 bases, with 9 bases sitting between them. This chain's CDR3 is CASSARREAFF. In DNA form, the CDR3 reads TGTGCCAGCAGCGCTCGTAGGGAAGCTTTCTTT.

A word on this clone: Other nucleotide sequences from this sample produce the same CDR3. This rearrangement joins TRBV9 to TRBJ2-6; D unclear. V dropped 0 bases and J dropped 4 bases, with 5 bases sitting between them. Germline CDR1 is SGDLS and CDR2 is YYNGEE. This CDR3 has 14 residues. The CDR3 here is CASSVGSGANVLTF. For the CDR3, the DNA is TGTGCCAGCAGCGTAGGCTCGGGGGCCAACGTCCTGACTTTC.

This clone was counted between two and nine times. The chain recombines TRBV6-5 with TRBJ1-1; D is possibly TRBD1 (6 bases). The V and J ends lost 5 bases and 1 base respectively, with 8 bases between them. The CDR3 totals 13 residues. Germline values: CDR1 MNHEY, CDR2 SVGAGI. The CDR3 region is CASSQTGNTEAFF. Here the CDR3 DNA reads TGTGCCAGCAGTCAGACAGGGAACACTGAAGCTTTCTTT.

V and J are TRBV27 and TRBJ1-3; a possible D gene is TRBD1 (6 bases). The germline V gene has CDR1 MNHEY and CDR2 SMNVEV (reference sequence). This CDR3 has 14 amino acids. Trimming shortened V by 4 bases and J by 1 base, and 8 bases separated the two germline ends. In nucleotides, the CDR3 is TGTGCCAGCAGTTCGAGGGGGTCTGGAAACACCATATATTTT. Its translation: CASSSRGSGNTIYF.

The V call is TRBV11-3, the J call TRBJ2-1, with TRBD2 matching 8 bases. Germline CDR1 reads SGHNT; CDR2 reads YENEEA. Germline trimming cut 1 base from V and 2 bases from J; bases unmatched to any gene: 1. The CDR3 spans 15 residues. CDR3 protein: CASSLGTSTYNEQFF. The DNA of the CDR3 is TGTGCCAGCAGCTTAGGGACTAGCACCTACAATGAGCAGTTCTTC.

The chain recombines TRBV5-1 with TRBJ2-7; TRBD1 or TRBD2 may be the D gene (7 bases each). This CDR3 region has 15 residues. Deletions cut 0 bases from V and 6 bases from J, with 16 bases between. In germline, CDR1 is SGHRS, CDR2 YFSETQ. In DNA form, the CDR3 reads TGCGCCAGCAGCTTGGATTGGGCAGGGGGGGCCGAGCAGTACTTC. Translation: CASSLDWAGGAEQYF.

The genes are TRBV24-1 and TRBJ1-5; 9 bases fit TRBD1. Trimming took 4 bases from V and 4 from J; bases not matched to a gene: 4. This CDR3 comprises 15 residues. The germline CDR1 and CDR2 sequences are KGHDR and SFDVKD. CDR3 nucleotide sequence: TGTGCCACCAGTGAGGGACAGGGACTGAATCAGCCCCAGCATTTT. Its protein product is CATSEGQGLNQPQHF.

This sequence joins TRBV12-3 or TRBV12-4 and TRBJ2-2; no firm D call. V lost 5 bases and J 5 bases, leaving 6 bases between the germline ends. The CDR3 loop spans 12 amino acids. In DNA, the CDR3 is TGTGCCAGCAGTACAAGTACCGGGGAGCTGTTTTTT. This sequence encodes CASSTSTGELFF.

In this sample, this clone turned up a few times. The chain has TRBV6-6 and TRBJ2-5; 7 positions agree with TRBD1. Trimming took 8 bases from V and 2 from J; bases not matched to a gene: 5. Germline values: CDR1 MNHNY, CDR2 SVGAGI (reference sequence). The CDR3 loop spans 13 amino acids. The CDR3 DNA is TGTGCCAGCGGTGGGACAGCGCAAGAGACCCAGTACTTC. It translates to CASGGTAQETQYF.

The rearrangement joins TRBV24-1 to TRBJ2-5; 9 nucleotides align to TRBD1. Trimming took 5 bases from V and 1 from J; bases not matched to a gene: 7. The CDR3 loop spans 16 amino acids. The germline gives CDR1 KGHDR, CDR2 SFDVKD. CDR3: CATSGTGGGTQETQYF. The CDR3 nucleotides read TGTGCCACCAGTGGCACAGGGGGCGGGACCCAAGAGACCCAGTACTTC.

A few counts support this clone. The chain combines TRBV2 with TRBJ2-2, with unresolved D. V lost 5 bases and J lost 1, with 11 bases in between. The V gene's germline CDR1 is SNHLY and CDR2 FYNNEI. The CDR3 spans 15 residues. The CDR3 nucleotides read TGTGCCAGCAGTCGTCGGGCAGTGAACACCGGGGAGCTGTTTTTT. Protein: CASSRRAVNTGELFF.

The gene calls are TRBV7-6 and TRBJ1-1; the D is unclear. The CDR3 loop spans 13 amino acids. Germline V gene data show CDR1 as SGHVS and CDR2 as FNYEAQ. V was cut by 2 bases and J by 7 bases, with 11 bases left in between. The CDR3 nucleotides are TGTGCCAGCAGCTTACATGCGACGGATGAAGCTTTCTTT. It yields the protein CASSLHATDEAFF.

V usage is TRBV7-2 and J usage is TRBJ1-1, with D possibly matching TRBD1 (5 bases). There are 15 residues in the CDR3. In germline, CDR1 is SGHTA, CDR2 FQGNSA. V was cut by 6 bases and J by 6 bases, with 20 bases left in between. Written as DNA, the CDR3 is TGTGCCAGCAGTCCTACCCCGGGACGAATATCTGAAGCTTTCTTT. This sequence encodes CASSPTPGRISEAFF. The full variable domain, with the rest looked up from reference TRBV7-2 and TRBJ1-1, is GAGVSQSPSNKVTEKGKDVELRCDPISGHTALYWYRQSLGQGLEFLIYFQGNSAPDKSGLPSDRFSAERTGGSVSTLTIQRTQQEDSAVYLCASSPTPGRISEAFFGQGTRLTVV.